This TCR beta chain stems from a study of T cell repertoires in cytomegalovirus infection. Study as a whole: Public TCR beta signatures marked donors with CMV infection and the matching HLA. Study-level results: Totalled public TCR beta family frequency picked out people who carried CMV plus the relevant HLA. HLA-C-restricted CMV-specific TCR beta clonotypes prevailed in the ex vivo response.

In germline, CDR1 is MDHEN, CDR2 SYDVKM. The CDR3 length is 15 residues. V was clipped by 5 bases and J by 4 bases; unmatched bases: 8. A note on this clonotype: The antigen is not known.

MiXCR, run by TCRdb on the reads, gives a single entry per CDR3 protein. The profile shows approximately 500,000 distinct CDR3 sequences, 16% of them singletons. The sample comprised CD8+ T cells from PBMCs. The sequence came from a human donor in good health (CMV status not recorded). Some clones in this sample may be carry-over from other donors' samples. J is TRBJ2-5 and V is TRBV28; 9 nucleotides agree with TRBD1. The CDR3 nucleotides are TGTGCCAGCAGTCCCGGGGACAGGGTTATAGAGACCCAGTACTTC. Amino acid sequence: CASSPGDRVIETQYF.